Following are 17 T cell receptor beta chains from one sample sequenced in a study of T cell changes during pregnancy in multiple sclerosis (dated by TCRdb to between 2018 and 2021). Preparation of the library involved the immunoSEQ multiplex PCR assay. This immuneACCESS table, as held by TCRdb, lists in-frame sequences with V and J called but not all clones. Of the missing ones, under half trace to an unresolved V gene in checked studies; the others have no known cause. The table for this sample lists tens of thousands of clones; approximately 92% of them were counted only once. The top ten constitute roughly 2.1% of the sample. The material sequenced was peripheral blood, taken in the third trimester of pregnancy. The source is a female donor with multiple sclerosis, enrolled in a pregnancy study.

This clone was seen more than once but under ten times. This chain links TRBV6-1 with TRBJ2-1; the match to TRBD2 covers 9 bases. Per the germline V gene, CDR1 is MNHNS and CDR2 is SASEGT. The CDR3 is 14 amino acids. Trimming at V came to 5 bases and at J to 5 bases, leaving 4 bases not matched to a gene. CDR3 in amino acids: CASSSGLANNEQFF. For the CDR3, the DNA is TGTGCCAGCAGTAGCGGACTAGCGAACAATGAGCAGTTCTTC.

The chain couples TRBV4-2 to TRBJ2-3, with a weak D call TRBD2 (5 bases). This CDR3 has 13 residues. V lost 2 bases to trimming and J lost 6 bases, with 9 bases between them. Germline V CDR1 and CDR2: LGHNA, YNFKEQ. CDR3 sequence reads: CASSQPSGDTQYF. As DNA, the CDR3 is TGTGCCAGCAGCCAACCCTCGGGGGATACGCAGTATTTT.

This clone was counted a single time. V gene TRBV19 combines with J gene TRBJ2-6; perhaps TRBD2 as D (6 bases). Germline CDR1 reads LNHDA; CDR2 reads SQIVND (reference sequence). The CDR3 sequence is 21 residues long. V was pared by 5 bases and J by 0 bases, with 26 bases between. The CDR3 protein is CASSARSGWVAGSSGANVLTF. CDR3 sequence (DNA): TGTGCCAGTAGTGCTCGCAGCGGGTGGGTAGCTGGGAGCTCTGGGGCCAACGTCCTGACTTTC.

The V and J genes are TRBV19 and TRBJ2-3; 11 bases match TRBD2. Germline values: CDR1 LNHDA, CDR2 SQIVND (reference sequence). This CDR3 has 16 residues. J lost 2 bases, V lost 5 bases, and 6 bases had no gene match. CDR3 in DNA: TGTGCCAGTAGTTCGTTAGCGGGAGGGCCCACAGATACGCAGTATTTT. Translated: CASSSLAGGPTDTQYF.

V is TRBV7-6 and J is TRBJ1-4; D gene unclear. The CDR3 is 13 residues long. V was clipped by 2 bases and J by 8 bases, with 9 bases between them. Germline V gene sequence: CDR1 SGHVS, CDR2 FNYEAQ. CDR3 residues: CASSLNLGEKLFF. CDR3 in DNA: TGTGCCAGCAGCTTAAATCTCGGGGAAAAACTGTTTTTT.

The chain uses TRBV25-1 and TRBJ2-1; D not resolved. CDR3 length: 11 amino acids. Germline values: CDR1 MGHDK, CDR2 SYGVNS. V was cut by 3 bases and J by 7 bases, with 4 bases left in between. CDR3 sequence: CASSDLNEQFF. As DNA, the CDR3 is TGTGCCAGCAGTGACTTAAATGAGCAGTTCTTC.

This chain joins TRBV12-2 and TRBJ2-1; the D call TRBD1 from the table was never checked on the DNA. TRBV12-2 is marked as a pseudogene. The CDR3 length is 18 residues. In nucleotides, the CDR3 is TGTGCAAGTCGCAACAACCGGGACAGGGGCCCCCCATGGAATGAGCAGTTCTTC. Translating gives CASRNNRDRGPPWNEQFF.

The rearrangement joins TRBV19 to TRBJ2-1; TRBD2 matches 11 bases. The CDR3 has 16 amino acids. The V and J ends lost 7 bases and 7 bases, in that order; junction bases with no gene match: 12. Germline CDR1 LNHDA, CDR2 SQIVND (reference sequence). The CDR3 DNA sequence: TGTGCCAGTACCGAAGGAAGGACTAGCGGGCGGAATGAGCAGTTCTTC. Protein product: CASTEGRTSGRNEQFF. The entire variable domain, with the rest obtained from reference TRBV19 and TRBJ2-1, is as follows: DGGITQSPKYLFRKEGQNVTLSCEQNLNHDAMYWYRQDPGQGLRLIYYSQIVNDFQKGDIAEGYSVSREKKESFPLTVTSAQKNPTAFYLCASTEGRTSGRNEQFFGPGTRLTVL.

The J gene is TRBJ2-5, the V gene TRBV4-2; perhaps TRBD1 as D (6 bases). Germline values: CDR1 LGHNA, CDR2 YNFKEQ. There are 15 residues in the CDR3. V dropped 1 base and J dropped 6 bases, with 15 bases sitting between them. CDR3 sequence: CASSQVGAPGKTQYF. In DNA, the CDR3 is TGTGCCAGCAGCCAAGTGGGGGCGCCGGGAAAGACCCAGTACTTC.

This clone has a single count. As DNA, the CDR3 is TGTGCCAGCAGACCTATTGGCAATGAGCAGTTCTTC. Translation gives CASRPIGNEQFF. The chain joins TRBV7-9 to TRBJ2-1; D is ambiguous. The CDR3 is made up of 12 amino acids. Per germline, CDR1 SEHNR and CDR2 FQNEAQ (reference sequence). The V end lost 6 bases, the J end lost 6 bases, and 9 bases lay between the germline ends.

This clone was detected once. The chain links TRBV5-6 to TRBJ2-1; weak D call: TRBD2 (6 bases). Trimming left V 4 bases short and J 4 bases short, with 18 bases between. The CDR3 spans 16 residues. Germline loops: CDR1 SGHDT, CDR2 YYEEEE. CDR3 coding DNA: TGTGCCAGCAGCGGGGGGACGCAGTATAGGTACAATGAGCAGTTCTTC. Amino acids: CASSGGTQYRYNEQFF.

This rearrangement joins TRBV29-1 to TRBJ1-2, with 10 bases matching TRBD1. The germline V gene encodes CDR1 SQVTM and CDR2 ANQGSEA. V shed 0 bases, J shed 3 bases, and the junction held 4 bases outside the gene matches. The CDR3 has 15 amino acids. The DNA for the CDR3 is TGCAGCGTTGAAGATCGGGACAGGGGTGACTATGGCTACACCTTC. This sequence encodes CSVEDRDRGDYGYTF.

The chain uses TRBV9 and TRBJ1-5, with 9 positions matching TRBD1. CDR3 length: 14 amino acids. With V trimmed by 4 bases and J by 15 bases, 14 bases remained unmatched. Germline CDR1 reads SGDLS; CDR2 reads YYNGEE. The CDR3 sequence is CASSPTDTGGVRHF. The CDR3 DNA reads TGTGCCAGCAGCCCAACCGACACAGGGGGCGTTCGGCATTTT.

This chain joins TRBV28 and TRBJ2-7, with D tentatively TRBD2 (6 bases). This CDR3 is 15 amino acids long. Per the germline V gene, CDR1 is MDHEN and CDR2 is SYDVKM. With 3 bases removed from V and 7 bases from J, the gap between germline ends came to 19 bases. CDR3 nucleotide sequence: TGTGCCAGCAGTTTGGAGGGGAATCAAGTGGGAGAGCAGTACTTC. Translated: CASSLEGNQVGEQYF. The whole variable domain, remainder taken from reference TRBV28 and TRBJ2-7, is DVKVTQSSRYLVKRTGEKVFLECVQDMDHENMFWYRQDPGLGLRLIYFSYDVKMKEKGDIPEGYSVSREKKERFSLILESASTNQTSMYLCASSLEGNQVGEQYFGPGTRLTVT.

V is TRBV4-2 and J is TRBJ2-1; D unclear. Germline values: CDR1 LGHNA, CDR2 YNFKEQ. Trimming removed 1 base from V and 1 base from J, with 8 bases in between. CDR3 length equals 15 residues. For the CDR3, the DNA is TGTGCCAGCAGCCAAGTAACTACTTCCTACAATGAGCAGTTCTTC. Its translation is CASSQVTTSYNEQFF.

The chain couples TRBV6-5 to TRBJ2-1; TRBD2 agrees at 11 bases. Trimming at V came to 5 bases and at J to 2 bases, leaving 2 bases not matched to a gene. This CDR3 has 15 residues. CDR1 and CDR2 from the germline V gene are MNHEY and SVGAGI. CDR3 nucleotides: TGTGCCAGCAGTAGACTAGCGGGACCCTACAATGAGCAGTTCTTC. Translating it yields CASSRLAGPYNEQFF.

The rearrangement links TRBV5-1 to TRBJ2-3; 9 nucleotides line up with TRBD2. V dropped 0 bases and J dropped 0; count of bases not matched to a gene: 2. CDR1 is SGHRS and CDR2 is YFSETQ in the germline V gene. The CDR3 loop spans 16 amino acids. This CDR3 reads CASSLGLAESTDTQYF. DNA for the CDR3: TGCGCCAGCAGCTTGGGACTAGCGGAGAGCACAGATACGCAGTATTTT.